The present T cell receptor (beta chain) was sequenced within a study of T cell responses to AZD1222 COVID-19 vaccine. At the level of the study: Both about-4-week and about-12-week second-dose recipients were combined.

Findings of the study overall: It should be noted that donors were predominantly white British and more often female, and clonal diversity was possibly underestimated. An increase in Spike-specific TCR breadth and depth was observed after two AZD1222 doses. Only 5 or 6 individuals given AZD1222 were seropositive at baseline.

The CDR3 covers 16 residues. Germline loops: CDR1 SGHAT, CDR2 FQNNGV. The ends were cut back, 1 base at V and 0 bases at J, with 10 bases in the middle. Of note for this clone: What it binds is unknown.

The table came from immunoSEQ multiplex PCR; TCRdb's copy has only in-frame clones and leaves some out. The sample holds 110,000 to 150,000 clones; about 92% are singletons and the top ten take around 3%. This TCR derives from an adult in good health. The sample here was peripheral blood, taken on day 0 of AZD1222 vaccination. V is TRBV11-2 and J is TRBJ1-5; the D gene is possibly TRBD1 (5 bases). CDR3 protein: CASSLASGHSNQPQHF. DNA for the CDR3: TGTGCCAGCAGCTTAGCTTCGGGGCATAGCAATCAGCCCCAGCATTTT. Supplemented by reference TRBV11-2 and TRBJ1-5, the full variable domain reads EAGVAQSPRYKIIEKRQSVAFWCNPISGHATLYWYQQILGQGPKLLIQFQNNGVVDDSQLPKDRFSAERLKGVDSTLKIQPAKLEDSAVYLCASSLASGHSNQPQHFGDGTRLSIL.